One and the same sample provided the 15 T cell receptor beta chains below, sequenced in a study of blood T cell repertoires in COVID-19. The assay was immunoSEQ multiplex PCR, and TCRdb's table has in-frame clones only and misses some. The table shows some 140,000 clones, with about three quarters occurring only once. The sample comprised peripheral blood. The source of these receptors is a man older than 75 with acute or convalescent COVID-19.

CDR3 protein: CASKGGGGESNEQFF. The CDR3 DNA sequence: TGCGCCAGCAAAGGGGGCGGAGGGGAGAGCAATGAGCAGTTCTTC. This chain joins TRBV5-1 and TRBJ2-1; the D gene is possibly TRBD1 (7 bases). From germline, CDR1 is SGHRS and CDR2 YFSETQ. CDR3 length: 15 amino acids. Trimming cost V 6 bases and J 6 bases, with 19 bases left between them.

This chain joins TRBV7-9 and TRBJ2-1; D call uncertain. V was trimmed by 1 base and J by 0 bases, leaving 7 bases between them. Germline-derived CDR1 and CDR2 are SEHNR and FQNEAQ (reference sequence). The CDR3 totals 15 residues. The CDR3 region has the DNA TGTGCCAGCAGCTTAGTACATATCTCCTACAATGAGCAGTTCTTC. This codes for CASSLVHISYNEQFF.

The chain couples TRBV6-2 or TRBV6-3 to TRBJ2-7; a weak D match, TRBD1 (6 bases). The CDR3 covers 16 residues. Germline CDR1 is MNHEY and CDR2 is SVGEGT. V was clipped by 0 bases and J by 3 bases, with 15 bases between them. In DNA, the CDR3 is TGTGCCAGCAGTTACTCGACAGTACAGGGTGGCTACGAGCAGTACTTC. This sequence encodes CASSYSTVQGGYEQYF.

The chain links TRBV24-1 to TRBJ1-5, with TRBD1 as a possible D gene (5 bases). V dropped 5 bases and J dropped 9 bases, with 10 bases sitting between them. Germline CDR1 KGHDR, CDR2 SFDVKD. There are 12 residues in the CDR3. CDR3 loop: CATSAWGVPQHF. Written as DNA, the CDR3 is TGTGCCACCAGTGCCTGGGGCGTGCCCCAGCATTTT.

The chain combines TRBV5-1 with TRBJ2-1; 11 positions agree with TRBD2. Trimming removed 3 bases from V and 1 base from J; junction bases left unmatched: 12. The CDR3 is made up of 19 amino acids. Germline CDR1 reads SGHRS; CDR2 reads YFSETQ. The CDR3 loop is CASSSRSLAGVASYNEQFF. The CDR3 DNA sequence: TGCGCCAGCAGCTCGAGGTCACTAGCGGGGGTAGCGTCCTACAATGAGCAGTTCTTC. Drawing the rest from reference TRBV5-1 and TRBJ2-1, the complete variable domain is KAGVTQTPRYLIKTRGQQVTLSCSPISGHRSVSWYQQTPGQGLQFLFEYFSETQRNKGNFPGRFSGRQFSNSRSEMNVSTLELGDSALYLCASSSRSLAGVASYNEQFFGPGTRLTVL.

DNA of the CDR3: TGTGCCAGCAGTCTGGGACAGGGGGGTTTAAGCAATCAGCCCCAGCATTTT. Its protein is CASSLGQGGLSNQPQHF. The genes are TRBV6-6 and TRBJ1-5; 11 nucleotides line up with TRBD1. The CDR3 consists of 17 residues. CDR1 is MNHNY and CDR2 is SVGAGI in the germline V gene (reference sequence). Losses at the gene ends were 5 bases for V and 1 base for J; bases not matched to a gene: 7.

The chain joins TRBV5-4 to TRBJ2-1; D is perhaps TRBD2 (7 bases). The ends were cut back, 4 bases at V and 8 bases at J, with 16 bases in the middle. This CDR3 is built from 14 residues. Germline V gives CDR1 SGHNT, CDR2 YYREEE (reference sequence). CDR3 protein: CASSDPRGADEQFF. Written as DNA, the CDR3 is TGTGCCAGCAGCGATCCCCGGGGGGCGGATGAGCAGTTCTTC.

This chain connects TRBV14 to TRBJ2-3, with D perhaps TRBD1 (5 bases). The V end was cut by 3 bases, the J end by 2 bases, with 12 bases between. The CDR3 totals 15 residues. The V gene's germline CDR1 is SGHDN and CDR2 FVKESK. DNA for the CDR3: TGTGCCAGCAGCCACAGGGCCTACTACACAGATACGCAGTATTTT. Protein product: CASSHRAYYTDTQYF. Looking up the rest from reference TRBV14 and TRBJ2-3 gives the full variable domain: EAGVTQFPSHSVIEKGQTVTLRCDPISGHDNLYWYRRVMGKEIKFLLHFVKESKQDESGMPNNRFLAERTGGTYSTLKVQPAELEDSGVYFCASSHRAYYTDTQYFGPGTRLTVL.

This clone is a singleton in its sample. The chain is built from TRBV5-1 and TRBJ1-1; TRBD1 is a possible D gene (6 bases). V lost 2 bases to trimming and J lost 3 bases, with 17 bases between them. The germline V gene encodes CDR1 SGHRS and CDR2 YFSETQ. This CDR3 is built from 16 residues. The DNA for the CDR3 is TGCGCCAGCAGCTTTAGCGGGGGCCGAGCCCACACTGAAGCTTTCTTT. It is translated as CASSFSGGRAHTEAFF.

The J gene is TRBJ2-7, the V gene TRBV27, with D possibly matching TRBD1 (6 bases). The length of the CDR3 is 14 residues. The germline V and J ends were trimmed by 3 bases and 2 bases, with 11 bases remaining between them. CDR1 is MNHEY and CDR2 is SMNVEV in the germline V gene (reference sequence). In nucleotides, the CDR3 is TGTGCCAGCAGTTTTAGGGCAGGGGCCTACGAGCAGTACTTC. Translated, it gives CASSFRAGAYEQYF.

V and J are TRBV7-2 and TRBJ1-6, with 10 nucleotides matching TRBD1. This CDR3 comprises 19 residues. From germline, CDR1 is SGHTA and CDR2 FQGNSA. The V and J ends lost 6 bases and 0 bases, in that order; junction bases with no gene match: 11. The CDR3 DNA sequence: TGTGCCAGCAGGTTACGACGGACAGGGGGAAGCTCCTATAATTCACCCCTCCACTTT. It encodes CASRLRRTGGSSYNSPLHF. Full variable domain (remainder filled in from reference TRBV7-2 and TRBJ1-6): GAGVSQSPSNKVTEKGKDVELRCDPISGHTALYWYRQSLGQGLEFLIYFQGNSAPDKSGLPSDRFSAERTGGSVSTLTIQRTQQEDSAVYLCASRLRRTGGSSYNSPLHFGNGTRLTVT.

The rearrangement uses TRBV2 and TRBJ2-5; TRBD1 might be the D (5 bases). Trimming stripped 4 bases from V and 2 bases from J, with 11 bases between. The germline V gene has CDR1 SNHLY and CDR2 FYNNEI. The CDR3 is made up of 14 amino acids. CDR3 sequence (DNA): TGTGCCAGCAGTGGTACAGGAGCACAAGAGACCCAGTACTTC. It is translated as CASSGTGAQETQYF. Looking up the rest from reference TRBV2 and TRBJ2-5 gives the full variable domain: EPEVTQTPSHQVTQMGQEVILRCVPISNHLYFYWYRQILGQKVEFLVSFYNNEISEKSEIFDDQFSVERPDGSNFTLKIRSTKLEDSAMYFCASSGTGAQETQYFGPGTRLLVL.

The chain employs TRBV29-1 and TRBJ2-1; 11 bases map to TRBD2. Germline V CDR1 and CDR2: SQVTM, ANQGSEA. Trimming removed 8 bases from V and 3 bases from J; junction bases left unmatched: 9. The CDR3 contains 15 residues. The CDR3 DNA reads as TGCAGCTTAACGCTAGCGGGGGGCCTCTACAATGAGCAGTTCTTC. The encoded protein is CSLTLAGGLYNEQFF.

The gene calls are TRBV7-2 and TRBJ1-2, with 8 nucleotides matching TRBD1. The CDR3 spans 13 residues. The V gene end was trimmed by 5 bases and the J gene end by 8 bases; junction bases not matched to a gene: 7. CDR1 and CDR2 from the germline V gene are SGHTA and FQGNSA. The CDR3: CASSPKTGEGYTF. CDR3 DNA: TGTGCCAGCAGCCCGAAGACAGGGGAAGGCTACACCTTC. Variable domain in full (rest from reference TRBV7-2 and TRBJ1-2): GAGVSQSPSNKVTEKGKDVELRCDPISGHTALYWYRQSLGQGLEFLIYFQGNSAPDKSGLPSDRFSAERTGGSVSTLTIQRTQQEDSAVYLCASSPKTGEGYTFGSGTRLTVV.

The chain links TRBV10-3 to TRBJ2-7; the match to TRBD1 covers 8 bases. There are 11 residues in the CDR3. V dropped 8 bases and J dropped 5; count of bases not matched to a gene: 2. Germline loops: CDR1 ENHRY, CDR2 SYGVKD. The CDR3 DNA reads TGTGCCATCTCGACAGGGGACGAGCAGTACTTC. Protein: CAISTGDEQYF.